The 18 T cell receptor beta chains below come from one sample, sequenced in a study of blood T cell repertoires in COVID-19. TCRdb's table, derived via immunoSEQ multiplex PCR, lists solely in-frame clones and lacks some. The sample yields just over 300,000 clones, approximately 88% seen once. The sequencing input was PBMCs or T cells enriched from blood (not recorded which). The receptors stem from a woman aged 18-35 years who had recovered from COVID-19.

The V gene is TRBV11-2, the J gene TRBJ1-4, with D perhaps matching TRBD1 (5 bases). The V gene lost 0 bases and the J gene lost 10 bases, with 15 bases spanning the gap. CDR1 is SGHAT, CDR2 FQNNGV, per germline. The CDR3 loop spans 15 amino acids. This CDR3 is CASSLDGPGFGKLFF. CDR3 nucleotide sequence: TGTGCCAGCAGCTTAGATGGCCCAGGGTTTGGAAAACTGTTTTTT.

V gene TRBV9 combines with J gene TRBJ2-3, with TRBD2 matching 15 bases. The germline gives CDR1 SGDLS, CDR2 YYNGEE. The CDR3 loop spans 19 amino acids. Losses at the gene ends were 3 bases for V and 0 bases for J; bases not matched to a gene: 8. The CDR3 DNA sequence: TGTGCCAGCAGCGGCGCGGGACTAGCGGGAGGAGGGAGCACAGATACGCAGTATTTT. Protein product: CASSGAGLAGGGSTDTQYF.

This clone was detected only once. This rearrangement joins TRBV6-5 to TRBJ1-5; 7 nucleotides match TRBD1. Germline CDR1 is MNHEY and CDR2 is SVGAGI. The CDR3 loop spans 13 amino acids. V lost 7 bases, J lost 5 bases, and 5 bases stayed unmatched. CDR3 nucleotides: TGTGCCAGCACCAGGGGGTTTGATCAGCCCCAGCATTTT. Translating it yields CASTRGFDQPQHF.

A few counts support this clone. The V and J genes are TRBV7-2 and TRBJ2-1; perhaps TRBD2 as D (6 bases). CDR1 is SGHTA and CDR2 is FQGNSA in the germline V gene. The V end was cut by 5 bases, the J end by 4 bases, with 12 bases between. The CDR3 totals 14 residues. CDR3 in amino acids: CASSPREVYNEQFF. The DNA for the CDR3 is TGTGCCAGCAGCCCTAGGGAGGTATACAATGAGCAGTTCTTC. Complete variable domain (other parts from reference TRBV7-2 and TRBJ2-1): GAGVSQSPSNKVTEKGKDVELRCDPISGHTALYWYRQSLGQGLEFLIYFQGNSAPDKSGLPSDRFSAERTGGSVSTLTIQRTQQEDSAVYLCASSPREVYNEQFFGPGTRLTVL.

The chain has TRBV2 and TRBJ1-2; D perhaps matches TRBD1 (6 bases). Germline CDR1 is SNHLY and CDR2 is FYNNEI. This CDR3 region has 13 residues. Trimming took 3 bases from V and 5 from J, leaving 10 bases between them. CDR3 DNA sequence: TGTGCCAGCAGTGACAGGGGAGGGTATGGCTACACCTTC. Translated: CASSDRGGYGYTF.

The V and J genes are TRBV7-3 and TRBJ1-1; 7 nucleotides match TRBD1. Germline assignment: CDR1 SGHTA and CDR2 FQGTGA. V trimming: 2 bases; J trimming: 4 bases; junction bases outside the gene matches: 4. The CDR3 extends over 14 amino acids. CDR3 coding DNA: TGTGCCAGCAGCTTACATCAGGGGGTCACTGAAGCTTTCTTT. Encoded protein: CASSLHQGVTEAFF.

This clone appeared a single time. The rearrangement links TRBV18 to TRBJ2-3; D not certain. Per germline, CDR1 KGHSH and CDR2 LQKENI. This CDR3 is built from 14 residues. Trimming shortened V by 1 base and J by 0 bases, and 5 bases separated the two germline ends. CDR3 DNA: TGTGCCAGCTCACCACGTCCTAGCACAGATACGCAGTATTTT. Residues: CASSPRPSTDTQYF.

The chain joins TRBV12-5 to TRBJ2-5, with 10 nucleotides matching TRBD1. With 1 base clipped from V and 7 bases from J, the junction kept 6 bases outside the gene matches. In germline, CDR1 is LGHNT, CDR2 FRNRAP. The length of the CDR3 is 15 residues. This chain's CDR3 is CASGLAGTGDGTQYF. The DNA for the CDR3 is TGTGCTAGTGGTTTGGCCGGGACAGGGGATGGGACCCAGTACTTC.

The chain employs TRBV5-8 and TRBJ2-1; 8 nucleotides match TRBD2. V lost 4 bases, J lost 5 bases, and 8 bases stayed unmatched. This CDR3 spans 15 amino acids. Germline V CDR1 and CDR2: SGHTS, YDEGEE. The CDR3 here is CASSRGGGLNNEQFF. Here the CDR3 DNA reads TGTGCCAGCAGCCGCGGCGGGGGGCTCAACAATGAGCAGTTCTTC.

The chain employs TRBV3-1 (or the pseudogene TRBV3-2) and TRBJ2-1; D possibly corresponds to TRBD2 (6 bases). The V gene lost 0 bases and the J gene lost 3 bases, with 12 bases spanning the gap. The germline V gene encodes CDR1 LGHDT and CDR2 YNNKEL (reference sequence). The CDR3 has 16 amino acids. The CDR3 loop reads CASSQDGGNVYNEQFF. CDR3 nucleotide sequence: TGTGCCAGCAGCCAAGACGGCGGGAACGTCTACAATGAGCAGTTCTTC.

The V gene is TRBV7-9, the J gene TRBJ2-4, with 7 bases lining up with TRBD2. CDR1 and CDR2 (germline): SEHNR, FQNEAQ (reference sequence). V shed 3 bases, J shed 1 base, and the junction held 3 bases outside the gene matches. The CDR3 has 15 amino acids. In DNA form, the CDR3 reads TGTGCCAGCAGCTTCCGGCGGGGGGCCAAAAACATTCAGTACTTC. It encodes CASSFRRGAKNIQYF.

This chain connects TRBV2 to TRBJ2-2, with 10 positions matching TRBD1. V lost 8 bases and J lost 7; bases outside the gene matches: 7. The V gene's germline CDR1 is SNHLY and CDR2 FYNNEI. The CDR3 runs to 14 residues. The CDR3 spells CASQLDRGRGELFF. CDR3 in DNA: TGTGCCAGCCAGCTCGACAGGGGGCGCGGGGAGCTGTTTTTT.

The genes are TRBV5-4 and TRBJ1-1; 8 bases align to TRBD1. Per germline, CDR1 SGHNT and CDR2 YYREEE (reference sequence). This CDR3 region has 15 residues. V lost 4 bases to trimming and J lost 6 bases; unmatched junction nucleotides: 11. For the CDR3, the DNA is TGTGCCAGCAGCCCAGGACAGGGAAGCCTCGCTGAAGCTTTCTTT. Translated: CASSPGQGSLAEAFF.

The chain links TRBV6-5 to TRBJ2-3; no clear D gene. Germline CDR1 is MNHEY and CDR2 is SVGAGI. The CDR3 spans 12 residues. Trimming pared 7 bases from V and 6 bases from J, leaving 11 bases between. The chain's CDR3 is CASNDPRDTQYF. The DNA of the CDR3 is TGTGCCAGCAACGATCCGAGGGATACGCAGTATTTT.

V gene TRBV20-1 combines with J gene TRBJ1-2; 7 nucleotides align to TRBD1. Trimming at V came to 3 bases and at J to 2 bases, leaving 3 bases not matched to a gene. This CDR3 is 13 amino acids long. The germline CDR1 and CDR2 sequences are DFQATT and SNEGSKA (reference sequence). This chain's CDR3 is CSASAGQNYGYTF. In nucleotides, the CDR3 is TGCAGTGCTAGTGCGGGACAGAACTATGGCTACACCTTC.

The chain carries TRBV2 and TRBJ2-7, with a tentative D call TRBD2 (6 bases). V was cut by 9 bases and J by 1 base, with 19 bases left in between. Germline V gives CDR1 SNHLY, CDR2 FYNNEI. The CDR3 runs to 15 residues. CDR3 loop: CASWGSAGRSYEQYF. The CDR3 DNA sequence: TGTGCCAGTTGGGGATCGGCAGGGAGGTCCTACGAGCAGTACTTC.

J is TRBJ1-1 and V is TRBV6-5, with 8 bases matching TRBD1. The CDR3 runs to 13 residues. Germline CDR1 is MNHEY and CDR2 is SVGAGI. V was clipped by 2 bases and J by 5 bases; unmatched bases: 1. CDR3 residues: CASSYTGGTEAFF. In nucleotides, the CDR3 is TGTGCCAGCAGTTACACAGGGGGGACTGAAGCTTTCTTT.

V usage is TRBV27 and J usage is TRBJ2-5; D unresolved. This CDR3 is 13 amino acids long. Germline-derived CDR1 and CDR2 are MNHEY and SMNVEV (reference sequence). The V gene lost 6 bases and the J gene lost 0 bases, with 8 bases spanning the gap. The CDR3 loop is CASRPGDQETQYF. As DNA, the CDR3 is TGTGCCAGCAGGCCGGGTGACCAAGAGACCCAGTACTTC.